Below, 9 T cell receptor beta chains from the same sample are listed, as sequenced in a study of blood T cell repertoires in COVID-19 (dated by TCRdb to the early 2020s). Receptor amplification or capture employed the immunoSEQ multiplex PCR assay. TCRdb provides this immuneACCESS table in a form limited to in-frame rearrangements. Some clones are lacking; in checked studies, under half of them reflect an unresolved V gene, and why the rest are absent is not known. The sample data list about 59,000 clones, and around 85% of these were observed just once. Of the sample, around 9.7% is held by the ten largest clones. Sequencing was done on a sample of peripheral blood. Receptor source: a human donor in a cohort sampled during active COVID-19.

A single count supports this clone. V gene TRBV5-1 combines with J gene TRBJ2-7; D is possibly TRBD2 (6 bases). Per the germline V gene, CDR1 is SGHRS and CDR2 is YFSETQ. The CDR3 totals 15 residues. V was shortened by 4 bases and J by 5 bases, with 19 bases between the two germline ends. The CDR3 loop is CASSPRERSPHEQYF. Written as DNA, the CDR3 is TGCGCCAGCAGCCCCCGGGAGCGGAGTCCCCACGAGCAGTACTTC.

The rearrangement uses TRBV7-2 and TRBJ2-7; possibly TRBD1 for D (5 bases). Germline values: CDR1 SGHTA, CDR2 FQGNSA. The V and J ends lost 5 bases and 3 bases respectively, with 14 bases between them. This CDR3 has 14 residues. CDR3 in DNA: TGTGCCAGCAGCGCGGACAACCCCGTCTACGAGCAGTACTTC. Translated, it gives CASSADNPVYEQYF.

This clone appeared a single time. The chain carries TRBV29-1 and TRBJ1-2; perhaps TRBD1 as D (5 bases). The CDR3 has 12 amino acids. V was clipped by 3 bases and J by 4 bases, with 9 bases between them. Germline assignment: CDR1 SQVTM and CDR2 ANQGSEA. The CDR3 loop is CSVEAGIYGYTF. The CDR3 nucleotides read TGCAGCGTTGAGGCAGGGATCTATGGCTACACCTTC.

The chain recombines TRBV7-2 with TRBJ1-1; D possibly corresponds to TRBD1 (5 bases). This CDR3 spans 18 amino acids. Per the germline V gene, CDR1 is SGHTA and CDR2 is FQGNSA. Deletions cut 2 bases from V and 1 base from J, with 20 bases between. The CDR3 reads CASSLRSSGGRWNTEAFF. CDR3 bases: TGTGCCAGCAGCTTAAGGAGTAGCGGGGGACGATGGAACACTGAAGCTTTCTTT.

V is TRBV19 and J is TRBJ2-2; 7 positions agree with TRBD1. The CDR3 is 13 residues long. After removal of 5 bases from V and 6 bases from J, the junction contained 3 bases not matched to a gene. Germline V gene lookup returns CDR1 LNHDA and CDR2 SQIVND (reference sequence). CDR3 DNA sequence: TGTGCCAGTAGTTTACAGGGGCCCGGGGAGCTGTTTTTT. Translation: CASSLQGPGELFF.

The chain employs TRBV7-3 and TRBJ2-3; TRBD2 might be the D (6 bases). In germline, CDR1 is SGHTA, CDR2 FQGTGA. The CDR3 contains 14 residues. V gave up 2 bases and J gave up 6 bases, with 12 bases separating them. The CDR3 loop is CASSLGGGIDTQYF. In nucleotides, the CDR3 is TGTGCCAGCAGCTTAGGTGGCGGGATCGATACGCAGTATTTT.

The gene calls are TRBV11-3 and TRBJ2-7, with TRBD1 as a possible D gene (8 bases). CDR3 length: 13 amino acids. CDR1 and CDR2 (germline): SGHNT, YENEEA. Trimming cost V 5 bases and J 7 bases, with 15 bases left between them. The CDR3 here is CASSRGQGGEQYF. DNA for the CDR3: TGTGCCAGCAGCCGAGGACAGGGAGGGGAGCAGTACTTC.

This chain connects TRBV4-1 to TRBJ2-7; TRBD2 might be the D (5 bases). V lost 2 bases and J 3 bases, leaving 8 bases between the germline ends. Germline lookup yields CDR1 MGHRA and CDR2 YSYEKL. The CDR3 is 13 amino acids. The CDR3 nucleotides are TGCGCCAGCAGCCAAACTAGTCACTACGAGCAGTACTTC. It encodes CASSQTSHYEQYF.

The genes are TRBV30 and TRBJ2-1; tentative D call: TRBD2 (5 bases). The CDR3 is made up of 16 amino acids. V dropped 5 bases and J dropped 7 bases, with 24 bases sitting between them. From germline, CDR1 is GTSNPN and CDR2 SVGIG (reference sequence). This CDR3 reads CAWVERGRAPGNEQFF. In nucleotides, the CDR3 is TGTGCCTGGGTAGAAAGAGGGAGAGCTCCTGGGAATGAGCAGTTCTTC. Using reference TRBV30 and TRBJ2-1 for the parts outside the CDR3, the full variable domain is SQTIHQWPATLVQPVGSPLSLECTVEGTSNPNLYWYRQAAGRGLQLLFYSVGIGQISSEVPQNLSASRPQDRQFILSSKKLLLSDSGFYLCAWVERGRAPGNEQFFGPGTRLTVL.